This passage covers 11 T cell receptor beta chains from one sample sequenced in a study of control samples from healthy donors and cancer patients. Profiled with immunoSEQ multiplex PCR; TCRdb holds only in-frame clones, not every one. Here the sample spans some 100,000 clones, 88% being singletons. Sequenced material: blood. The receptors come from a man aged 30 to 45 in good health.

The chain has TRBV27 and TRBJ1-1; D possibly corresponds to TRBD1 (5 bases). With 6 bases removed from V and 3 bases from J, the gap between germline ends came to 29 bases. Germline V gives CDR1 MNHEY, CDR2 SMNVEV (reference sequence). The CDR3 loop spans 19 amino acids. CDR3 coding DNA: TGTGCCAGCAGCTTTACAAACTCTGTGAACTCGCGGGACCACACTGAAGCTTTCTTT. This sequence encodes CASSFTNSVNSRDHTEAFF.

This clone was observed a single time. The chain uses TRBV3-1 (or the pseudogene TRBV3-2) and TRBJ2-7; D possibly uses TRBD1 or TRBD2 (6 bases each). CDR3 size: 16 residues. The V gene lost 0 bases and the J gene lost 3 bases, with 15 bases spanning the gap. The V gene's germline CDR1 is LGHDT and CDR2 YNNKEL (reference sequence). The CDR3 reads CASSQEEGVGYYEQYF. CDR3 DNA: TGTGCCAGCAGCCAAGAGGAGGGGGTGGGATACTACGAGCAGTACTTC.

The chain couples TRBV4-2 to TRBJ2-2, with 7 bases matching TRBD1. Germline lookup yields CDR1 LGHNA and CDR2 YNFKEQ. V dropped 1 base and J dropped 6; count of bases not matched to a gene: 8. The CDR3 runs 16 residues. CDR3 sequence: CASSQGRQGVPGELFF. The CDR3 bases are TGTGCCAGCAGCCAAGGGAGACAGGGCGTCCCCGGGGAGCTGTTTTTT.

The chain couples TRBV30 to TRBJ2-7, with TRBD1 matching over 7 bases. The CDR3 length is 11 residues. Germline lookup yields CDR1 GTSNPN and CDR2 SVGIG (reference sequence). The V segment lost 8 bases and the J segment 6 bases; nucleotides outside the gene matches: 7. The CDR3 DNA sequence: TGTGCCGCCCTATGGACAGGCGAGCAGTACTTC. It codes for CAALWTGEQYF.

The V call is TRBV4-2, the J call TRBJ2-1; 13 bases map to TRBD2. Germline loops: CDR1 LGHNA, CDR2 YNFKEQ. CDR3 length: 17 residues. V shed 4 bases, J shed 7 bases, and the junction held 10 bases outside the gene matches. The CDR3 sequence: CASSLFSALAGGNEQFF. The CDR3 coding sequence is TGTGCCAGCAGCCTATTTTCGGCACTAGCGGGAGGGAATGAGCAGTTCTTC.

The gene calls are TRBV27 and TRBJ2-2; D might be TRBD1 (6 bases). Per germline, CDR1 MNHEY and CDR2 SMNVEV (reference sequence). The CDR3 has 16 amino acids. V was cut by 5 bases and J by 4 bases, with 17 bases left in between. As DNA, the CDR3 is TGTGCCAGCAGTCCAATCCCGGGACATAGCACCGGGGAGCTGTTTTTT. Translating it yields CASSPIPGHSTGELFF.

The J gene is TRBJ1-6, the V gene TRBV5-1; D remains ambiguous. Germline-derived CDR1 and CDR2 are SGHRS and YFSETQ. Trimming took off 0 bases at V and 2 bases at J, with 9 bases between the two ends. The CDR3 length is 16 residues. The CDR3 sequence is CASSLGEEAYNSPLHF. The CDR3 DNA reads TGCGCCAGCAGCTTGGGGGAAGAGGCCTATAATTCACCCCTCCACTTT.

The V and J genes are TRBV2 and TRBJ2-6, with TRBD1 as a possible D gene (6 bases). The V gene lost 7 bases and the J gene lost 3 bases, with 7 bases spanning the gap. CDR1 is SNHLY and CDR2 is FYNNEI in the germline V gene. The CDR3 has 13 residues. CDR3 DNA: TGTGCCAGCACAGGGGATGGGGCCAACGTCCTGACTTTC. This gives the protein CASTGDGANVLTF.

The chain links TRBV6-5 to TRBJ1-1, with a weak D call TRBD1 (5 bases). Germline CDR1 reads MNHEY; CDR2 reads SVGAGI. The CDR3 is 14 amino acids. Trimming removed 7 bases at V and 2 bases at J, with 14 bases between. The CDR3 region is CASTFWGVNTEAFF. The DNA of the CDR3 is TGTGCCAGCACGTTCTGGGGCGTAAACACTGAAGCTTTCTTT.

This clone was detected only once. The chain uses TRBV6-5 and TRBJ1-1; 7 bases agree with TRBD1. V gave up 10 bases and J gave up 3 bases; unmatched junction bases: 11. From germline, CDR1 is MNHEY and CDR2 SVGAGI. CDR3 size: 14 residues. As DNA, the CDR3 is TGTGCCACTATAGAACCGGGACAGTACACTGAAGCTTTCTTT. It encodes CATIEPGQYTEAFF.

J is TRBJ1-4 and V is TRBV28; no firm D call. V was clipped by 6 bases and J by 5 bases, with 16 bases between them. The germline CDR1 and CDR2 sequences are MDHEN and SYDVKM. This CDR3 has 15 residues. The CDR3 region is CASRPTTGPNEKLFF. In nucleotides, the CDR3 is TGTGCCAGCAGGCCTACGACGGGCCCAAATGAAAAACTGTTTTTT. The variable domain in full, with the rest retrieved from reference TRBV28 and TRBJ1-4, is DVKVTQSSRYLVKRTGEKVFLECVQDMDHENMFWYRQDPGLGLRLIYFSYDVKMKEKGDIPEGYSVSREKKERFSLILESASTNQTSMYLCASRPTTGPNEKLFFGSGTQLSVL.